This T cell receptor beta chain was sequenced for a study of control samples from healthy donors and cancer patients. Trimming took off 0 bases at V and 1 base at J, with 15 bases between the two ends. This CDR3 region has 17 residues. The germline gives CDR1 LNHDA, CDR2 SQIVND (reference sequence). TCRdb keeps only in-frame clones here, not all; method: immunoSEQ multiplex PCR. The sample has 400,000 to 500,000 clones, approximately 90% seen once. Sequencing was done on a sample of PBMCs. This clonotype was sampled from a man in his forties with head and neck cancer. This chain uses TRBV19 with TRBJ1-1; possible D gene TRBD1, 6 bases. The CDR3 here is CASSIDILTGRNTEAFF. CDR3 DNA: TGTGCCAGTAGTATAGATATCCTTACAGGGAGGAACACTGAAGCTTTCTTT.